These T cell receptor beta chains were read from a single sample in a study of beta chain features in type 1 diabetes. Some clones are missing from TCRdb's copy, which holds only in-frame ones; the method was immunoSEQ multiplex PCR. The data contain under 950,000 clones, 17% of them singletons. Material for sequencing was naive CD4+ T cells from blood. These receptors all come from a woman aged 18-30 years in good health. The CDR3 runs from the conserved cysteine through the conserved F or W. A D gene is named only where the DNA matches it firmly. The listing skips clone size in some rows; elsewhere it reads once, few, many or a size class.

few TRBJ1-5 TRBD1 TRBV19 CASSKGTGLRNSNQPQHF TGTGCCAGTAGTAAAGGGACAGGCCTACGGAATAGCAATCAGCCCCAGCATTTT
NA TRBJ2-3 TRBD1 TRBV19 CASSPRTGVRGDTQYF TGTGCCAGTAGTCCCCGGACAGGAGTTCGGGGAGATACGCAGTATTTT
few TRBJ2-7 NA TRBV27 CASSWRSLSGEQYF TGTGCCAGCAGTTGGCGGTCCCTTTCGGGCGAGCAGTACTTC
many TRBJ1-1 TRBD1 TRBV10-3 CAISGTGNTEAFF TGTGCCATCAGCGGGACAGGGAACACTGAAGCTTTCTTT
NA TRBJ1-1 TRBD1 TRBV5-1 CASSVETGWAEAFF TGCGCCAGCAGCGTAGAGACAGGGTGGGCTGAAGCTTTCTTT
few TRBJ2-1 NA TRBV18 CASSPQAMGQWGQFF TGTGCCAGCTCACCACAGGCGATGGGGCAATGGGGGCAGTTCTTC
few TRBJ2-1 TRBD1 TRBV11-1 CASSWGPGQGGNEQFF TGTGCCAGCAGCTGGGGACCGGGACAGGGGGGCAATGAGCAGTTCTTC
NA TRBJ2-3 NA TRBV5-4 CASSTPGTSFTDTQYF TGTGCCAGCAGCACCCCCGGGACGTCTTTCACAGATACGCAGTATTTT
NA TRBJ1-2 NA TRBV9 CASSETLVNYGYTF TGTGCCAGCAGCGAGACATTGGTCAACTATGGCTACACCTTC
few TRBJ2-5 TRBD1 TRBV7-9 CASSPKGQKQETQYF TGTGCCAGCAGCCCTAAGGGACAGAAACAAGAGACCCAGTACTTC
few TRBJ2-1 TRBD1 TRBV18 CASSLGTGGRNEQFF TGTGCCAGCTCACTAGGGACAGGGGGACGGAATGAGCAGTTCTTC
NA TRBJ2-3 NA TRBV9 CASSAYDEGTDTQYF TGTGCCAGCAGCGCCTATGATGAGGGCACAGATACGCAGTATTTT
few TRBJ1-3 NA TRBV7-2 CASSLYGVMSGNTIYF TGTGCCAGCAGCTTATATGGGGTCATGTCTGGAAACACCATATATTTT
NA TRBJ2-7 NA TRBV6-6 CASRQPTGGGRYEQYF TGTGCCAGCAGACAACCCACAGGGGGCGGGAGGTACGAGCAGTACTTC